This T cell receptor beta chain was retrieved from a study of graft-versus-host responses after intestinal transplantation. This CDR3 contains 18 residues. The V gene's germline CDR1 is MNHEY and CDR2 SMNVEV (reference sequence). V lost 6 bases, J lost 6 bases, and 27 bases lay in between. Sequencing used immunoSEQ multiplex PCR; TCRdb keeps in-frame clones, though not all of them. The sample lists roughly 38,000 clones, around 94% occurring once. The chain joins TRBV27 to TRBJ2-1, with D hard to call. The TCR comes from a human patient who received an intestinal transplant, so some T cells may come from the graft donor. Sequencing was performed on PBMCs, taken 16 days after intestinal transplant. The CDR3 nucleotides read TGTGCCAGCAGCCCGATTCCCTTTGACGGTATCCCATCCAATGAGCAGTTCTTC. Protein: CASSPIPFDGIPSNEQFF.